Below are 30 T cell receptor beta chains sequenced from a single sample in a study of cytomegalovirus exposure and HLA in healthy donors. Primers: 60 Vbeta forward and 13 Jbeta reverse. This table comes from immunoSEQ multiplex PCR, and its TCRdb copy is limited to in-frame clones, with some not included. The data contain more than 120,000 clones, 82% of them seen just once; the ten biggest clones take up more than 2.5%. Sequencing was done on a sample of PBMCs. Source of these receptors: a male donor in good health and CMV-seronegative.

The genes are TRBV27 and TRBJ2-3; 12 bases line up with TRBD2. Germline V lookup: CDR1 MNHEY, CDR2 SMNVEV (reference sequence). The junction had 5 bases not matched to a gene; V was cut back by 3 bases and J by 4 bases. This CDR3 is 16 amino acids long. The CDR3, as DNA: TGTGCCAGCAGTTTCCAACTAGCGGGAGGACCAGATACGCAGTATTTT. Its protein is CASSFQLAGGPDTQYF.

This chain links TRBV19 with TRBJ2-6, with D perhaps TRBD2 (5 bases). Trimming left V 5 bases short and J 3 bases short, with 14 bases between. Germline V gene lookup returns CDR1 LNHDA and CDR2 SQIVND (reference sequence). There are 16 residues in the CDR3. This CDR3 reads CASSHILGGGANVLTF. CDR3 bases: TGTGCCAGTAGTCACATACTAGGCGGTGGGGCCAACGTCCTGACTTTC.

The chain employs TRBV29-1 and TRBJ2-5, with TRBD1 identical over 8 bases. V was pared by 0 bases and J by 5 bases, with 8 bases of the junction left unmatched. There are 15 residues in the CDR3. Germline V gene lookup returns CDR1 SQVTM and CDR2 ANQGSEA. CDR3 residues: CSVEDPHRGSETQYF. As DNA, the CDR3 is TGCAGCGTTGAAGATCCGCACAGGGGGAGCGAGACCCAGTACTTC.

This chain connects TRBV29-1 to TRBJ2-3, with a weak D call TRBD2 (5 bases). V dropped 3 bases and J dropped 1 base, with 5 bases sitting between them. CDR3 length: 12 amino acids. Germline V gene sequence: CDR1 SQVTM, CDR2 ANQGSEA. The CDR3 is CSVDGGTDTQYF. The CDR3 nucleotides read TGCAGCGTTGACGGGGGCACAGATACGCAGTATTTT.

V and J are TRBV5-1 and TRBJ2-5, with 7 bases that match TRBD1. The J call is uncertain, as TRBJ2-7 better fits the DNA end. The CDR3 has 13 residues. Germline V gene data show CDR1 as SGHRS and CDR2 as YFSETQ. DNA of the CDR3: TGCGCCAGCAGGCGGACAGGCTCCTACGAGCAGTACTTC. Protein product: CASRRTGSYEQYF.

V gene TRBV5-1 combines with J gene TRBJ1-5, with 9 bases fitting TRBD1. The germline V gene has CDR1 SGHRS and CDR2 YFSETQ. J lost 0 bases, V lost 0 bases, and 4 bases had no gene match. This CDR3 region has 17 residues. This chain's CDR3 is CASSLERTGDSNQPQHF. CDR3 in DNA: TGCGCCAGCAGCTTGGAACGGACAGGGGATAGCAATCAGCCCCAGCATTTT.

This sequence joins TRBV2 and TRBJ2-3, with D hard to call. The CDR3 is made up of 11 amino acids. Germline V gene data show CDR1 as SNHLY and CDR2 as FYNNEI. The V end was cut by 8 bases, the J end by 0 bases, with 3 bases between. This CDR3 reads CASASTDTQYF. The CDR3 DNA reads as TGTGCCAGCGCGAGCACAGATACGCAGTATTTT.

The chain recombines TRBV19 with TRBJ2-3; possible D gene TRBD2, 5 bases. Trimming stripped 4 bases from V and 2 bases from J, with 16 bases between. CDR1 LNHDA and CDR2 SQIVND come from the germline V gene (reference sequence). The CDR3 is 16 residues long. The chain's CDR3 is CASSSIEGGSTDTQYF. The CDR3 bases are TGTGCCAGTAGTAGTATCGAGGGCGGGTCCACAGATACGCAGTATTTT.

This chain uses TRBV19 with TRBJ1-5, with D perhaps TRBD1 (5 bases). In germline, CDR1 is LNHDA, CDR2 SQIVND (reference sequence). V was clipped by 3 bases and J by 6 bases, with 9 bases between them. CDR3 length: 13 residues. CDR3 nucleotide sequence: TGTGCCAGTAGTATCAGGGAGGGTCAGCCCCAGCATTTT. Its protein is CASSIREGQPQHF.

The count of this clone is one. This chain uses TRBV7-9 with TRBJ2-1; TRBD1 agrees at 9 bases. The germline CDR1 and CDR2 sequences are SEHNR and FQNEAQ (reference sequence). With V trimmed by 6 bases and J by 6 bases, 9 bases remained unmatched. This CDR3 comprises 15 residues. The CDR3 loop reads CASSPTGTGINEQFF. CDR3 sequence (DNA): TGTGCCAGCAGTCCTACCGGGACAGGGATCAATGAGCAGTTCTTC.

The chain combines TRBV7-6 with TRBJ2-5; no definite D call. The CDR3 covers 14 residues. The germline V gene encodes CDR1 SGHVS and CDR2 FNYEAQ. The V end lost 1 base, the J end lost 2 bases, and 8 bases lay between the germline ends. The chain's CDR3 is CASSLVSSQETQYF. The CDR3 DNA reads TGTGCCAGCAGCTTAGTCAGTTCTCAAGAGACCCAGTACTTC.

The chain has TRBV6-5 and TRBJ1-2, with a tentative D call TRBD1 (6 bases). Germline V gene sequence: CDR1 MNHEY, CDR2 SVGAGI. The CDR3 extends over 13 amino acids. V was pared by 2 bases and J by 8 bases, with 12 bases between. The CDR3 region has the DNA TGTGCCAGCAGTTACGCCACAGGGCAAGGCTACACCTTC. Protein sequence: CASSYATGQGYTF.

The chain combines TRBV10-3 with TRBJ2-7; 9 nucleotides align to TRBD1. The CDR3 contains 14 residues. Germline-derived CDR1 and CDR2 are ENHRY and SYGVKD. After removal of 8 bases from V and 2 bases from J, the junction contained 7 bases not matched to a gene. The CDR3 DNA reads as TGTGCCATCGCCTCGGGACAGGGACCCTACGAGCAGTACTTC. It translates to CAIASGQGPYEQYF.

This CDR3 reads CASSFGRGDQPQHF. The CDR3 nucleotides read TGTGCCAGCAGCTTTGGCAGAGGCGATCAGCCCCAGCATTTT. The chain couples TRBV7-9 to TRBJ1-5; D call uncertain. Per the germline V gene, CDR1 is SEHNR and CDR2 is FQNEAQ (reference sequence). This CDR3 contains 14 residues. Trimming cost V 3 bases and J 5 bases, with 11 bases left between them.

This chain joins TRBV5-4 and TRBJ2-7; 10 bases line up with TRBD2. CDR1 SGHNT and CDR2 YYREEE come from the germline V gene (reference sequence). CDR3 length equals 15 residues. J gave up 1 base and V 4 bases, and 5 bases lay outside the gene matches. The CDR3 DNA is TGTGCCAGCAGCGGCGGGACTAGCGCTTCCTACGAGCAGTACTTC. Translation gives CASSGGTSASYEQYF. Using reference TRBV5-4 and TRBJ2-7 for the parts outside the CDR3, the full variable domain is ETGVTQSPTHLIKTRGQQVTLRCSSQSGHNTVSWYQQALGQGPQFIFQYYREEENGRGNFPPRFSGLQFPNYSSELNVNALELDDSALYLCASSGGTSASYEQYFGPGTRLTVT.

The rearrangement uses TRBV5-5 and TRBJ2-7; D unclear. Trimming cost V 2 bases and J 0 bases, with 12 bases left between them. The CDR3 is 15 residues long. Germline CDR1 reads SGHKS; CDR2 reads YYEKEE (reference sequence). The CDR3 spells CASSFSPSSSYEQYF. For the CDR3, the DNA is TGTGCCAGCAGCTTTAGCCCTTCCAGCTCCTACGAGCAGTACTTC.

The genes are TRBV7-2 and TRBJ2-1; TRBD2 might be the D (5 bases). Germline CDR1 reads SGHTA; CDR2 reads FQGNSA. V lost 5 bases and J lost 2, with 13 bases in between. This CDR3 contains 15 residues. The CDR3 DNA reads TGTGCCAGCAGCGATTGGACCGGGGCCTACAATGAGCAGTTCTTC. Translation: CASSDWTGAYNEQFF.

The chain carries TRBV5-5 and TRBJ2-1; unclear D gene. With 0 bases removed from V and 7 bases from J, the gap between germline ends came to 5 bases. This CDR3 is built from 12 residues. CDR1 and CDR2 (germline): SGHKS, YYEKEE (reference sequence). The CDR3 loop is CASSLGVNEQFF. The CDR3 DNA reads TGTGCCAGCAGCTTGGGTGTAAATGAGCAGTTCTTC. The whole variable domain, remainder taken from reference TRBV5-5 and TRBJ2-1, is DAGVTQSPTHLIKTRGQQVTLRCSPISGHKSVSWYQQVLGQGPQFIFQYYEKEERGRGNFPDRFSARQFPNYSSELNVNALLLGDSALYLCASSLGVNEQFFGPGTRLTVL.

This clone was seen only once. The chain combines TRBV5-1 with TRBJ2-2, with 7 bases aligning to TRBD1. After removal of 3 bases from V and 4 bases from J, the junction contained 6 bases not matched to a gene. Germline values: CDR1 SGHRS, CDR2 YFSETQ. This CDR3 spans 15 amino acids. CDR3 nucleotides: TGCGCCAGCAGCTCCAGGCGACAGGGCACCGGGGAGCTGTTTTTT. It is translated as CASSSRRQGTGELFF.

The sample holds a few counts of this clone. This chain links TRBV10-3 with TRBJ1-1, with D possibly matching TRBD1 (5 bases). V was shortened by 0 bases and J by 5 bases, with 10 bases between the two germline ends. Germline CDR1 and CDR2: ENHRY and SYGVKD. The CDR3 covers 14 residues. Here the CDR3 DNA reads TGTGCCATCAGTGAGTCGGCAGGGTGGACTGAAGCTTTCTTT. Translated: CAISESAGWTEAFF.

CDR3 in amino acids: CASSASDRLNTEAFF. As DNA, the CDR3 is TGTGCCAGCAGCGCATCGGACAGATTGAACACTGAAGCTTTCTTT. This chain joins TRBV9 and TRBJ1-1, with D possibly TRBD1 on 6 matching bases. The V gene lost 3 bases and the J gene lost 0 bases, with 12 bases spanning the gap. The CDR3 runs to 15 residues. Germline V gene sequence: CDR1 SGDLS, CDR2 YYNGEE.

V is TRBV7-7 and J is TRBJ2-5, with 7 nucleotides matching TRBD2. CDR3 length: 15 amino acids. Per the germline V gene, CDR1 is SSHAT and CDR2 is FNYEAQ (reference sequence). V dropped 0 bases and J dropped 3; count of bases not matched to a gene: 4. As DNA, the CDR3 is TGTGCCAGCAGCTTAGCGCCTCTAGCGGAAGAGACCCAGTACTTC. Translating gives CASSLAPLAEETQYF.

The V and J genes are TRBV27 and TRBJ2-1; 12 bases line up with TRBD2. In germline, CDR1 is MNHEY, CDR2 SMNVEV (reference sequence). Trimming took 4 bases from V and 11 from J; bases not matched to a gene: 6. The CDR3 runs 14 residues. Here the CDR3 reads CASSSLAGGPQQFF. CDR3 coding DNA: TGTGCCAGCAGTTCGCTAGCGGGAGGGCCACAGCAGTTCTTC.

J is TRBJ1-6 and V is TRBV15; D gene unclear. V lost 5 bases, J lost 4 bases, and 12 bases lay in between. The CDR3 contains 15 residues. From germline, CDR1 is LNHNV and CDR2 YYDKDF (reference sequence). CDR3 region: CATSPKLEYNSPLHF. In nucleotides, the CDR3 is TGTGCCACCAGCCCTAAGCTGGAGTATAATTCACCCCTCCACTTT.

The J gene is TRBJ2-7, the V gene TRBV6-5; possible D gene TRBD2, 5 bases. Trimming left V 2 bases short and J 3 bases short, with 17 bases between. This CDR3 is built from 16 residues. CDR1 is MNHEY and CDR2 is SVGAGI in the germline V gene. This CDR3 is CASSYRNWIRDYEQYF. The CDR3, as DNA: TGTGCCAGCAGTTACCGGAATTGGATCCGGGACTACGAGCAGTACTTC.

This clone was observed a few times. The chain is built from TRBV28 and TRBJ2-7, with 7 bases aligning to TRBD2. V lost 3 bases and J lost 6; bases outside the gene matches: 2. Germline V CDR1 and CDR2: MDHEN, SYDVKM. This CDR3 is built from 12 residues. Here the CDR3 reads CASSFTGGEQYF. The CDR3 nucleotides are TGTGCCAGCAGTTTCACGGGAGGCGAGCAGTACTTC.

This clone was observed a handful of times. The chain carries TRBV5-4 and TRBJ2-5, with 7 bases lining up with TRBD1. The CDR3 sequence is 14 residues long. V trimming: 3 bases; J trimming: 5 bases; junction bases outside the gene matches: 7. From germline, CDR1 is SGHNT and CDR2 YYREEE (reference sequence). The DNA for the CDR3 is TGTGCCAGCAGCTCCGACAGGGTTTGGGAGACCCAGTACTTC. This translates into CASSSDRVWETQYF.

The chain links TRBV12-5 to TRBJ2-5; 9 bases are a match to TRBD2. Germline assignment: CDR1 LGHNT and CDR2 FRNRAP. V shed 3 bases, J shed 5 bases, and the junction held 7 bases outside the gene matches. The CDR3 totals 15 residues. The CDR3 loop is CASGFEAGGWETQYF. The CDR3 DNA is TGTGCTAGTGGTTTTGAGGCGGGAGGGTGGGAGACCCAGTACTTC.

This chain connects TRBV30 to TRBJ2-7; D unresolved. The CDR3 covers 11 residues. CDR1 is GTSNPN, CDR2 SVGIG, per germline (reference sequence). The ends were cut back, 0 bases at V and 3 bases at J, with 3 bases in the middle. DNA for the CDR3: TGTGCCTGGAGTGTCTTCTACGAGCAGTACTTC. Its translation is CAWSVFYEQYF.

This clone has a single count. The chain has TRBV18 and TRBJ2-5, with 11 bases aligning to TRBD2. Germline lookup yields CDR1 KGHSH and CDR2 LQKENI. This CDR3 comprises 15 residues. The V segment lost 4 bases and the J segment 3 bases; nucleotides outside the gene matches: 4. CDR3 protein: CASSQGTSGEETQYF. The CDR3 coding sequence is TGTGCCAGCTCACAGGGGACTAGCGGAGAAGAGACCCAGTACTTC.